These 3 T cell receptor beta chains were sequenced from one sample in a study of type 1 regulatory T cells. Study results and limitations: Tr1 cells had a more restricted TCR repertoire than non-Tr1 cells.

One entry per CDR3 protein, called by TCRdb with MiXCR from the reads. The sample includes tens of thousands of distinct CDR3 sequences, roughly 20% seen only once; the top ten take under 8.5%. Their recognized antigens are unknown. Sequencing used cultured type 1 regulatory T (Tr1) cells, either the whole culture or a sorted fraction (not recorded which). All receptors derive from a human donor in good health.

This clonotype was counted ten times or more. The chain links TRBV7-3 to TRBJ2-1, with 11 positions matching TRBD2. Trimming removed 1 base from V and 9 bases from J; junction bases left unmatched: 5. The CDR3 has 15 amino acids. CDR1 is SGHTA and CDR2 is FQGTGA in the germline V gene. In DNA, the CDR3 is TGTGCCAGCAGCTTAATGACTAGCGGGACGGGTGAGCAGTTCTTC. Residues: CASSLMTSGTGEQFF.

This clonotype was seen a handful of times. The genes are TRBV7-2 and TRBJ2-1; no clear D. V gave up 5 bases and J gave up 5 bases, with 16 bases separating them. Germline-derived CDR1 and CDR2 are SGHTA and FQGNSA. The CDR3 sequence is 15 residues long. The CDR3 sequence is CASSQFIAGDNEQFF. The CDR3 bases are TGTGCCAGCAGCCAATTTATAGCCGGAGACAATGAGCAGTTCTTC.

This clonotype was found many times. The gene calls are TRBV9 and TRBJ2-2; D ambiguous. Germline CDR1 and CDR2: SGDLS and YYNGEE. CDR3 length equals 16 residues. Trimming stripped 0 bases from V and 4 bases from J, with 13 bases between. CDR3 protein: CASSVVAGSSTGELFF. The CDR3, as DNA: TGTGCCAGCAGCGTAGTTGCCGGGTCCAGCACCGGGGAGCTGTTTTTT.